The 29 T cell receptor beta chains below were found in one sample sequenced in a study of cytomegalovirus exposure and HLA in healthy donors. The assay was immunoSEQ multiplex PCR, and TCRdb's table has in-frame clones only and misses some. The sample lists approximately 150,000 clones, 87% occurring once. Sequences were obtained from PBMCs. Source of these receptors: a man between 18 and 29 years old in good health and CMV-seropositive.

The V call is TRBV14, the J call TRBJ2-3; D ambiguous. V was cut by 4 bases and J by 8 bases, with 7 bases left in between. CDR1 SGHDN and CDR2 FVKESK come from the germline V gene. The CDR3 consists of 11 residues. This chain's CDR3 is CASSLVGTQYF. CDR3 DNA: TGTGCCAGCAGCCTAGTCGGTACGCAGTATTTT.

V gene TRBV6-6 combines with J gene TRBJ1-5; the match to TRBD1 covers 8 bases. The CDR3 has 15 amino acids. V lost 8 bases to trimming and J lost 4 bases; unmatched junction nucleotides: 10. The germline CDR1 and CDR2 sequences are MNHNY and SVGAGI (reference sequence). CDR3 DNA sequence: TGTGCCAGCGAAACAGGGGGTAGAGGTAATCAGCCCCAGCATTTT. Encoded protein: CASETGGRGNQPQHF.

The chain joins TRBV19 to TRBJ1-5; D uncertain. The CDR3 totals 14 residues. The germline gives CDR1 LNHDA, CDR2 SQIVND (reference sequence). V was pared by 0 bases and J by 4 bases, with 7 bases between. The CDR3 coding sequence is TGTGCCAGTAGTATAGAGGCGGGGAATCAGCCCCAGCATTTT. It yields the protein CASSIEAGNQPQHF.

V usage is TRBV9 and J usage is TRBJ2-1, with TRBD1 identical over 7 bases. The CDR3 extends over 13 amino acids. Trimming took 3 bases from V and 6 from J; bases not matched to a gene: 3. Germline CDR1 and CDR2: SGDLS and YYNGEE. In nucleotides, the CDR3 is TGTGCCAGCAGCGGCTGGACAGGCAATGAGCAGTTCTTC. Encoded protein: CASSGWTGNEQFF. Based on the CDR3 plus reference TRBV9 and TRBJ2-1, the full variable domain is DSGVTQTPKHLITATGQRVTLRCSPRSGDLSVYWYQQSLDQGLQFLIQYYNGEERAKGNILERFSAQQFPDLHSELNLSSLELGDSALYFCASSGWTGNEQFFGPGTRLTVL.

The rearrangement links TRBV5-1 to TRBJ1-5, with D perhaps matching TRBD1 (5 bases). This CDR3 is built from 14 residues. Germline V gene data show CDR1 as SGHRS and CDR2 as YFSETQ. V gave up 3 bases and J gave up 4 bases, with 11 bases separating them. CDR3 protein: CASSSGLGNQPQHF. The CDR3 DNA reads TGCGCCAGCAGCTCAGGGTTGGGAAATCAGCCCCAGCATTTT.

The chain is built from TRBV6-5 and TRBJ1-2, with 7 bases identical to TRBD1. The CDR3 runs to 15 residues. With 7 bases clipped from V and 5 bases from J, the junction kept 13 bases outside the gene matches. The germline gives CDR1 MNHEY, CDR2 SVGAGI. The CDR3 nucleotides are TGTGCCAGCACCATGACAGGGCCAGATAATTATGGCTACACCTTC. This translates into CASTMTGPDNYGYTF.

The J gene is TRBJ2-7, the V gene TRBV4-2; 12 nucleotides align to TRBD2. This CDR3 spans 16 amino acids. Germline lookup yields CDR1 LGHNA and CDR2 YNFKEQ. V trimming: 0 bases; J trimming: 2 bases; junction bases outside the gene matches: 2. CDR3 bases: TGTGCCAGCAGCCAAGAGTCTAGCGGGAGGGCCTACGAGCAGTACTTC. Its translation: CASSQESSGRAYEQYF.

This clone was counted a few times. The chain has TRBV27 and TRBJ2-7; 8 bases line up with TRBD1. The CDR3 totals 15 residues. From germline, CDR1 is MNHEY and CDR2 SMNVEV (reference sequence). The trim removed 5 bases at V and 1 base at J, leaving 7 bases unmatched. DNA of the CDR3: TGTGCCAGCAGTGTCGACAGGGGCTATTCCTACGAGCAGTACTTC. Protein product: CASSVDRGYSYEQYF.

This rearrangement joins TRBV6-5 to TRBJ1-6, with no clear D. Germline CDR1 is MNHEY and CDR2 is SVGAGI. The CDR3 extends over 15 amino acids. Deletions cut 0 bases from V and 7 bases from J, with 10 bases between. DNA for the CDR3: TGTGCCAGCAGTTACTCCATAACACTAAATTCACCCCTCCACTTT. Translating gives CASSYSITLNSPLHF.

V gene TRBV6-6 combines with J gene TRBJ2-5, with 11 bases matching TRBD1. The CDR3 length is 15 residues. Trimming took 6 bases from V and 4 from J; bases not matched to a gene: 7. Germline CDR1 and CDR2: MNHNY and SVGAGI (reference sequence). CDR3 loop: CASRLGQGDGETQYF. The DNA of the CDR3 is TGTGCCAGCAGATTGGGACAGGGGGATGGAGAGACCCAGTACTTC.

This rearrangement joins TRBV30 to TRBJ1-1; D ambiguous. V was pared by 5 bases and J by 7 bases, with 14 bases between. Per germline, CDR1 GTSNPN and CDR2 SVGIG (reference sequence). The length of the CDR3 is 12 residues. The CDR3 nucleotides are TGTGCCTGGGGAACAGAGGGAATTGAAGCTTTCTTT. Encoded protein: CAWGTEGIEAFF.

This clone turned up a few times. This chain connects TRBV2 to TRBJ1-2, with 8 bases matching TRBD1. Germline V gene sequence: CDR1 SNHLY, CDR2 FYNNEI. This CDR3 comprises 13 residues. With V trimmed by 7 bases and J by 8 bases, 9 bases remained unmatched. The CDR3 loop is CASTRTGTRGYTF. As DNA, the CDR3 is TGTGCCAGCACCCGGACAGGGACGAGGGGCTACACCTTC.

The V call is TRBV6-5, the J call TRBJ2-1; the match to TRBD1 covers 8 bases. Unmatched junction bases numbered 3, after V lost 5 bases and J lost 6 bases. Per germline, CDR1 MNHEY and CDR2 SVGAGI. This CDR3 region has 13 residues. This CDR3 reads CASSTDRGNEQFF. The CDR3 DNA sequence: TGTGCCAGCAGTACCGACAGGGGCAATGAGCAGTTCTTC.

The chain has TRBV18 and TRBJ2-1; D unclear. The length of the CDR3 is 15 residues. CDR1 KGHSH and CDR2 LQKENI come from the germline V gene. Trimming shortened V by 3 bases and J by 3 bases, and 12 bases separated the two germline ends. The CDR3 is CASSPVLGLYNEQFF. In nucleotides, the CDR3 is TGTGCCAGCTCACCGGTTTTGGGCCTCTACAATGAGCAGTTCTTC.

The chain has TRBV6-1 and TRBJ2-7; 8 bases line up with TRBD1. V shed 10 bases, J shed 2 bases, and the junction held 7 bases outside the gene matches. Germline-derived CDR1 and CDR2 are MNHNS and SASEGT. There are 13 residues in the CDR3. In DNA form, the CDR3 reads TGTGCCACCGGGTCAGGGGGCCCCTACGAGCAGTACTTC. Protein: CATGSGGPYEQYF.

The chain employs TRBV7-9 and TRBJ2-7; D possibly corresponds to TRBD1 (6 bases). V lost 4 bases, J lost 3 bases, and 10 bases lay in between. Germline CDR1 reads SEHNR; CDR2 reads FQNEAQ (reference sequence). This CDR3 is 13 amino acids long. The CDR3 DNA reads as TGTGCCAGCAGCTCCGGACAGAACTACGAGCAGTACTTC. Translation: CASSSGQNYEQYF.

This chain uses TRBV10-1 with TRBJ2-1; 13 bases agree with TRBD2. The CDR3 runs 15 residues. V was clipped by 2 bases and J by 5 bases; unmatched bases: 0. CDR1 WNHNN and CDR2 SYGVQD come from the germline V gene (reference sequence). CDR3 DNA sequence: TGCGCCAGCAGTGAGGGGACTAGCGGGGACAATGAGCAGTTCTTC. Amino acid sequence: CASSEGTSGDNEQFF.

This clone was seen a single time. This rearrangement joins TRBV11-2 to TRBJ1-1; D is perhaps TRBD1 (6 bases). This CDR3 contains 14 residues. Trimming removed 6 bases at V and 1 base at J, with 12 bases between. The germline CDR1 and CDR2 sequences are SGHAT and FQNNGV. CDR3 loop: CASRWTEGNTEAFF. CDR3 DNA sequence: TGTGCCAGCAGATGGACAGAGGGGAACACTGAAGCTTTCTTT.

CDR3 amino acids: CASRSGGPGETQYF. In DNA form, the CDR3 reads TGTGCCAGCAGGAGCGGGGGGCCTGGAGAGACCCAGTACTTC. The chain couples TRBV6-5 to TRBJ2-5, with TRBD2 identical over 9 bases. After removal of 6 bases from V and 4 bases from J, the junction contained 6 bases not matched to a gene. The germline V gene encodes CDR1 MNHEY and CDR2 SVGAGI. CDR3 length: 14 amino acids.

The V call is TRBV28, the J call TRBJ1-6; D is undetermined. This CDR3 contains 17 residues. CDR1 and CDR2 (germline): MDHEN, SYDVKM. Trimming pared 3 bases from V and 0 bases from J, leaving 12 bases between. This chain's CDR3 is CASSFSLSSSYNSPLHF. The CDR3 nucleotides are TGTGCCAGCAGTTTCTCCCTTTCCAGCTCCTATAATTCACCCCTCCACTTT.

This clone is a singleton in its sample. The rearrangement joins TRBV28 to TRBJ1-5; 7 bases fit TRBD1. Germline CDR1 reads MDHEN; CDR2 reads SYDVKM. This CDR3 contains 14 residues. The junction had 5 bases not matched to a gene; V was cut back by 5 bases and J by 4 bases. DNA of the CDR3: TGTGCCAGCAGTCCTGACAGGGTTAATCAGCCCCAGCATTTT. Translation: CASSPDRVNQPQHF. Variable domain in full (rest from reference TRBV28 and TRBJ1-5): DVKVTQSSRYLVKRTGEKVFLECVQDMDHENMFWYRQDPGLGLRLIYFSYDVKMKEKGDIPEGYSVSREKKERFSLILESASTNQTSMYLCASSPDRVNQPQHFGDGTRLSIL.

The chain recombines TRBV19 with TRBJ1-2; 8 bases are a match to TRBD1. Trimming cost V 9 bases and J 7 bases; bases outside gene matches: 7. This CDR3 contains 12 residues. Germline-derived CDR1 and CDR2 are LNHDA and SQIVND (reference sequence). CDR3 nucleotides: TGTGCCAGCGCCGGGACAGGTCGTGGCTACACCTTC. It is translated as CASAGTGRGYTF.

V gene TRBV15 combines with J gene TRBJ1-6; 10 nucleotides align to TRBD1. CDR3 length equals 16 residues. Germline CDR1 is LNHNV and CDR2 is YYDKDF (reference sequence). After removal of 1 base from V and 10 bases from J, the junction contained 7 bases not matched to a gene. This CDR3 reads CATSRVGGQGFSPLHF. CDR3 nucleotide sequence: TGTGCCACCAGCAGAGTTGGGGGACAGGGGTTCTCACCCCTCCACTTT.

As DNA, the CDR3 is TGCGCCAGCAGCGTGGGACAGGGCTTCCACGAGCAGTACTTC. Translating gives CASSVGQGFHEQYF. V usage is TRBV5-1 and J usage is TRBJ2-7; 9 bases agree with TRBD1. Germline lookup yields CDR1 SGHRS and CDR2 YFSETQ. Unmatched junction bases numbered 7, after V lost 4 bases and J lost 5 bases. The CDR3 has 14 residues.

This clone was seen once. The CDR3 bases are TGTGCCAGCAGCGTATCCACAGGGGTGAATGAGCAGTTCTTC. This translates into CASSVSTGVNEQFF. The chain has TRBV9 and TRBJ2-1; 7 nucleotides line up with TRBD1. Looked up from germline, CDR1 is SGDLS and CDR2 is YYNGEE. This CDR3 contains 14 residues. V lost 1 base and J lost 7; bases outside the gene matches: 5.

This sequence joins TRBV5-1 and TRBJ2-1; the D gene is possibly TRBD1 (6 bases). Trimming left V 4 bases short and J 6 bases short, with 11 bases between. The germline V gene encodes CDR1 SGHRS and CDR2 YFSETQ. The CDR3 covers 13 residues. The CDR3 protein is CASSLDSSNEQFF. The CDR3 region has the DNA TGCGCCAGCAGCCTGGACAGTTCCAATGAGCAGTTCTTC. Complete variable domain (other parts from reference TRBV5-1 and TRBJ2-1): KAGVTQTPRYLIKTRGQQVTLSCSPISGHRSVSWYQQTPGQGLQFLFEYFSETQRNKGNFPGRFSGRQFSNSRSEMNVSTLELGDSALYLCASSLDSSNEQFFGPGTRLTVL.

The V and J genes are TRBV4-1 and TRBJ2-3; tentative D call: TRBD1 (6 bases). From germline, CDR1 is MGHRA and CDR2 YSYEKL. The CDR3 runs to 13 residues. V was pared by 2 bases and J by 3 bases, with 6 bases between. Here the CDR3 reads CASSQQGTDTQYF. The CDR3 region has the DNA TGCGCCAGCAGCCAACAGGGGACAGATACGCAGTATTTT.

This clone was detected only once. Other DNA sequences within the sample encode an identical CDR3. This chain joins TRBV19 and TRBJ1-2, with D unresolved. V lost 0 bases and J lost 2, with 10 bases in between. This CDR3 spans 15 amino acids. The germline V gene encodes CDR1 LNHDA and CDR2 SQIVND (reference sequence). The CDR3 nucleotides read TGTGCCAGTAGTATAGACCCGGGAGCGAACTATGGCTACACCTTC. This gives the protein CASSIDPGANYGYTF.

V is TRBV27 and J is TRBJ1-1; D is perhaps TRBD1 (5 bases). Germline CDR1 MNHEY, CDR2 SMNVEV (reference sequence). Trimming left V 6 bases short and J 4 bases short, with 12 bases between. This CDR3 region has 13 residues. This chain's CDR3 is CASRWGVSTEAFF. CDR3 DNA: TGTGCCAGCAGATGGGGGGTAAGCACTGAAGCTTTCTTT.